This T cell receptor beta chain comes out of a study of radiotherapy plus CTLA-4 blockade in lung cancer (dated by TCRdb to 2017 to 2018). Background for the entire study: Among the enrolled patients, roughly 19% had an objective response, and about 31% reached disease control. Overall study results and their limits: Increased serum interferon-beta after radiation, together with early dynamic changes in blood T cell clones, were reported to be the strongest predictors of response. After treatment with radiotherapy and ipilimumab, TCR clones that originated in tumors expanded in peripheral blood.

Libraries were made using the immunoSEQ multiplex PCR assay. This is the immuneACCESS table as TCRdb keeps it, with only in-frame sequences that have V and J called. A part of the clones is gone; compared with another copy, unresolved V genes explain less than half, and the rest is unexplained. The sample table shows some 64,000 clones, and around three quarters are seen once. Under 5% of the sample comes from the top ten. Focal radiation therapy combined with CTLA-4 blockade (ipilimumab) was tested in patients with chemo-refractory metastatic non-small-cell lung cancer. The CDR3 spans 15 residues, from the cysteine through the phenylalanine. The retained sequence is limited to the CDR3, 45 bases, with the frame set at the first base. V loses 7 bases of germline sequence and J loses 3 bases, and the interval between the two ends is 18 bases. The germline V gene encodes CDR1 SNHLY and CDR2 FYNNEI.

Details on this clone: Its antigen is still unknown. Base qualities are not at hand, and no much larger clone is one base apart.

This sequence originates from a human donor with non-small cell lung cancer who had a complete response to radiotherapy plus ipilimumab. Sample: peripheral blood, taken from a patient treated with radiotherapy plus ipilimumab. The sequence links TRBV2 to TRBJ2-5; TRBD2 is a weak D gene call, 5 bases matching. The nucleotides are TGTGCCAGCAAATTCAAGCGGCGTACCGAAGAGACCCAGTACTTC. Its translation is CASKFKRRTEETQYF.